One and the same sample provided the 21 T cell receptor beta chains below, sequenced in a study of response to subunit inactivated influenza vaccine. Via MiXCR, TCRdb re-called the RT-PCR reads, giving one row per CDR3 protein. The sample includes approximately 700,000 distinct CDR3 sequences, approximately 13% of them seen just once. The material was PBMCs from blood, obtained 14 days before vaccination. The receptors shown here come from a man aged 50-60 years who received an inactivated influenza vaccine.

V is TRBV7-9 and J is TRBJ1-5, with D possibly matching TRBD1 (6 bases). Germline CDR1 is SEHNR and CDR2 is FQNEAQ (reference sequence). V lost 4 bases and J lost 7, with 14 bases in between. The CDR3 totals 14 residues. This CDR3 is CASSSSGAGQPQHF. The CDR3 DNA reads TGTGCCAGCAGCTCGTCGGGGGCAGGGCAGCCCCAGCATTTT.

This clonotype was recorded many times. This chain joins TRBV6-2 or TRBV6-3 and TRBJ2-7, with 7 bases aligning to TRBD2. CDR3 length equals 14 residues. Trimming took 2 bases from V and 4 from J; bases not matched to a gene: 5. Germline assignment: CDR1 MNHEY and CDR2 SVGEGT. The DNA of the CDR3 is TGTGCCAGCAGTTACGCGGGAGTAGGTTACGAGCAGTACTTC. Translating it yields CASSYAGVGYEQYF.

The chain is built from TRBV28 and TRBJ1-2, with D perhaps TRBD1 (6 bases). The V end lost 6 bases, the J end lost 1 base, and 15 bases lay between the germline ends. Per germline, CDR1 MDHEN and CDR2 SYDVKM. The CDR3 extends over 15 amino acids. This CDR3 reads CASRVHGQFNYGYTF. CDR3 coding DNA: TGTGCCAGCAGAGTGCACGGACAGTTTAACTATGGCTACACCTTC.

The chain combines TRBV4-3 with TRBJ2-2; 9 bases agree with TRBD1. CDR3 size: 14 residues. Germline CDR1 and CDR2: LGHNA and YSLEER. Unmatched junction bases numbered 2, after V lost 2 bases and J lost 7 bases. This CDR3 is CASSQTGGGGELFF. CDR3 in DNA: TGCGCCAGCAGCCAAACAGGGGGCGGCGGGGAGCTGTTTTTT.

This clonotype was seen many times. The gene calls are TRBV5-1 and TRBJ2-7; the D gene is possibly TRBD2 (6 bases). In germline, CDR1 is SGHRS, CDR2 YFSETQ. Trimming took off 2 bases at V and 2 bases at J, with 11 bases between the two ends. The CDR3 has 14 amino acids. CDR3 protein: CASSFLRGTYEQYF. In DNA, the CDR3 is TGCGCCAGCAGCTTTCTGCGGGGTACCTACGAGCAGTACTTC.

A few counts support this clonotype. The chain combines TRBV20-1 with TRBJ2-7, with a weak D call TRBD2 (6 bases). The V end lost 3 bases, the J end lost 2 bases, and 14 bases lay between the germline ends. This CDR3 is built from 14 residues. Germline assignment: CDR1 DFQATT and CDR2 SNEGSKA (reference sequence). CDR3 coding DNA: TGCAGTGCTAGGGAGAGGAGGGACCCCTACGAGCAGTACTTC. It translates to CSARERRDPYEQYF.

The genes are TRBV4-1 and TRBJ2-4; 8 nucleotides line up with TRBD1. The V gene end was trimmed by 1 base and the J gene end by 0 bases; junction bases not matched to a gene: 2. Germline assignment: CDR1 MGHRA and CDR2 YSYEKL. The CDR3 extends over 16 amino acids. The CDR3 DNA sequence: TGCGCCAGCAGCCAAGGGGACAGGTTAGCCAAAAACATTCAGTACTTC. Translating gives CASSQGDRLAKNIQYF.

As for this clonotype: The junction does not match germline at one end; this may be a read error. This chain joins TRBV6-1 and TRBJ2-2; TRBD1 matches 7 bases. Germline V gives CDR1 MNHNS, CDR2 SASEGT. The CDR3 totals 14 residues. The CDR3 DNA reads TGTGCCACCGTTCGGGACAGAATCACCGGGGAGCTTTTTTTT. Translation gives CATVRDRITGELFF.

This chain links TRBV2 with TRBJ2-3, with D perhaps matching TRBD2 (5 bases). The length of the CDR3 is 13 residues. V lost 3 bases to trimming and J lost 10 bases, with 14 bases between them. Looked up from germline, CDR1 is SNHLY and CDR2 is FYNNEI. CDR3 sequence: CASSDGVVGAQYF. The CDR3, as DNA: TGTGCCAGCAGTGATGGGGTGGTGGGAGCGCAGTATTTT.

The gene calls are TRBV24-1 and TRBJ2-3, with D tentatively TRBD1 or TRBD2 (5 bases each). This CDR3 region has 17 residues. Trimming shortened V by 3 bases and J by 3 bases, and 18 bases separated the two germline ends. The V gene's germline CDR1 is KGHDR and CDR2 SFDVKD. This CDR3 is CATSDPRGPYATDTQYF. The CDR3 nucleotides are TGTGCCACCAGTGATCCTCGGGGCCCATACGCGACAGATACGCAGTATTTT.

In its sample, this clonotype was seen a few times. The chain uses TRBV11-2 and TRBJ2-3; 9 positions agree with TRBD1. CDR3 length: 18 residues. Germline V gene lookup returns CDR1 SGHAT and CDR2 FQNNGV. The V segment lost 5 bases and the J segment 0 bases; nucleotides outside the gene matches: 12. The CDR3 region is CASSHLGRGTGSTDTQYF. The CDR3 coding sequence is TGTGCCAGCAGCCACCTCGGTAGGGGGACAGGGAGCACAGATACGCAGTATTTT. Drawing the rest from reference TRBV11-2 and TRBJ2-3, the complete variable domain is EAGVAQSPRYKIIEKRQSVAFWCNPISGHATLYWYQQILGQGPKLLIQFQNNGVVDDSQLPKDRFSAERLKGVDSTLKIQPAKLEDSAVYLCASSHLGRGTGSTDTQYFGPGTRLTVL.

The table lists this clonotype with a few counts. The V gene is TRBV25-1, the J gene TRBJ1-1; no definite D call. V lost 0 bases, J lost 0 bases, and 2 bases lay in between. The CDR3 runs 13 residues. In germline, CDR1 is MGHDK, CDR2 SYGVNS. CDR3 region: CASSEYLNTEAFF. CDR3 nucleotide sequence: TGTGCCAGCAGTGAATATTTGAACACTGAAGCTTTCTTT.

This clonotype was picked up a small number of times. The genes are TRBV28 and TRBJ2-3; no reliable D call. Looked up from germline, CDR1 is MDHEN and CDR2 is SYDVKM. The CDR3 is 14 amino acids. V was trimmed by 6 bases and J by 4 bases, leaving 14 bases between them. DNA of the CDR3: TGTGCCAGCAGGTCCCCCCCGGCTGCAGATACGCAGTATTTT. Its translation: CASRSPPAADTQYF.

The chain employs TRBV20-1 and TRBJ1-1; no firm D call. Per the germline V gene, CDR1 is DFQATT and CDR2 is SNEGSKA (reference sequence). V was pared by 7 bases and J by 4 bases, with 16 bases between. This CDR3 has 13 residues. This CDR3 reads CSVARTGGTEAFF. The CDR3 DNA follows: TGCAGTGTGGCCCGCACCGGAGGCACTGAAGCTTTCTTT.

The chain employs TRBV2 and TRBJ2-1; D gene uncertain. CDR1 and CDR2 from the germline V gene are SNHLY and FYNNEI. This CDR3 contains 15 residues. V was pared by 3 bases and J by 0 bases, with 9 bases between. This chain's CDR3 is CASSDPKSSYNEQFF. The CDR3 DNA follows: TGTGCCAGCAGTGATCCGAAGAGCTCCTACAATGAGCAGTTCTTC.

Regarding this clonotype: The conserved closing phenylalanine or tryptophan is absent in this CDR3, likely reflecting a read error. Because the CDR3's place on the DNA is in doubt, the DNA is left out and the CDR3 is given as listed by TCRdb. V and J are TRBV14 and TRBJ2-3; the table's D call TRBD2 went unverified against the DNA. Looked up from germline, CDR1 is SGHDN and CDR2 is FVKESK. The CDR3 is 14 residues long, counting both termini. This CDR3 reads CASSPGLLCWAQLC.

The chain has TRBV20-1 and TRBJ2-3; 7 bases are shared with TRBD1. Looked up from germline, CDR1 is DFQATT and CDR2 is SNEGSKA (reference sequence). With V trimmed by 1 base and J by 12 bases, 19 bases remained unmatched. The CDR3 contains 16 residues. The CDR3 DNA follows: TGCAGTGCTAGAGGGGTGACAGGGCCCTCGTTGCGATCTCAGTATTTT. The encoded protein is CSARGVTGPSLRSQYF.

This clonotype has more than one count but fewer than ten. This chain uses TRBV7-2 with TRBJ2-3, with D uncertain. Germline CDR1 SGHTA, CDR2 FQGNSA. Trimming took off 5 bases at V and 0 bases at J, with 15 bases between the two ends. This CDR3 has 16 amino acids. The CDR3 DNA is TGTGCCAGCAGCCCGGTAGAAACGGGTAGCACAGATACGCAGTATTTT. Protein product: CASSPVETGSTDTQYF.

This clonotype appeared a few times. The chain carries TRBV28 and TRBJ1-2; D gene uncertain. V was pared by 4 bases and J by 2 bases, with 5 bases between. The CDR3 consists of 12 residues. From germline, CDR1 is MDHEN and CDR2 SYDVKM. CDR3 region: CASSSDNYGYTF. In DNA, the CDR3 is TGTGCCAGCAGTTCAGACAACTATGGCTACACCTTC.

The V call is TRBV20-1, the J call TRBJ2-6; tentative D call: TRBD1 (7 bases). Germline assignment: CDR1 DFQATT and CDR2 SNEGSKA (reference sequence). V dropped 7 bases and J dropped 1 base, with 17 bases sitting between them. The CDR3 runs 16 residues. The CDR3 bases are TGCAGTGGCGGGGACAGCCTAAAGTCTGGGGCCAACGTCCTGACTTTC. It encodes CSGGDSLKSGANVLTF.

This clonotype appeared a few times. This rearrangement joins TRBV7-2 to TRBJ2-6; D gene uncertain. CDR3 length: 17 residues. V gave up 1 base and J gave up 0 bases, with 10 bases separating them. Germline lookup yields CDR1 SGHTA and CDR2 FQGNSA. The chain's CDR3 is CASSLVFGPSGANVLTF. The CDR3 nucleotides are TGTGCCAGCAGCTTAGTGTTCGGCCCCTCTGGGGCCAACGTCCTGACTTTC.